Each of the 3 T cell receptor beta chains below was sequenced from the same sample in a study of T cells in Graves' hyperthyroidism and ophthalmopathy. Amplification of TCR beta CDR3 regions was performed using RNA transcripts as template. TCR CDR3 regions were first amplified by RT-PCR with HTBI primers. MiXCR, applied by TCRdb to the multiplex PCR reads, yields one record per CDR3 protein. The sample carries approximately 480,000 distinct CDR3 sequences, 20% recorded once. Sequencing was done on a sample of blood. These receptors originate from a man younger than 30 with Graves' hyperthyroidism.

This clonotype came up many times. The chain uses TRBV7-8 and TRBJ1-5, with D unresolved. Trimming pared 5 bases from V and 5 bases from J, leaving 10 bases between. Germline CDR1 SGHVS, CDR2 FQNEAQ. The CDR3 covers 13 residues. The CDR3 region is CASSPWSDQPQHF. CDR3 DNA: TGTGCCAGCAGCCCGTGGTCAGATCAGCCCCAGCATTTT.

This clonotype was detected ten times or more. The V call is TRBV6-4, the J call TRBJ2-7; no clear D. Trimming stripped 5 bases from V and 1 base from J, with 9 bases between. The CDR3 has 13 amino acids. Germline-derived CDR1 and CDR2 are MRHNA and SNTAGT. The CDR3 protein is CASSYHYSYEQYF. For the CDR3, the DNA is TGTGCCAGCAGTTACCACTATTCCTACGAGCAGTACTTC.

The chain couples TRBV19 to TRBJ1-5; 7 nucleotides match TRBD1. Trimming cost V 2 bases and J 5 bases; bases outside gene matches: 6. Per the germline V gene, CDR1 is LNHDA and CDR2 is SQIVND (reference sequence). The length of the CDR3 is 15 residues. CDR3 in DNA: TGTGCCAGTAGTATATCACCAGGGGGGTATCAGCCCCAGCATTTT. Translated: CASSISPGGYQPQHF.